The TCR beta chain described here comes from a study of blood T cells in healthy people across ages. A J-beta primer mix and a sample-barcoded 5' primer were used in a second PCR of about 7 to 11 cycles. TCRdb fed the 5' RACE reads into MiXCR, producing one record per CDR3 protein. Of 800,000 to 950,000 distinct CDR3 sequences in the sample, under 40% were seen once. From germline, CDR1 is SGHTA and CDR2 FQGNSA. Trimming removed 1 base from V and 7 bases from J, with 16 bases in between. The CDR3 runs to 16 residues. The sequencing input was blood. The receptor comes from a man aged 18 to 35 in good health. V is TRBV7-2 and J is TRBJ1-4; D might be TRBD1 (5 bases). The CDR3 nucleotides are TGTGCCAGCAGCTTAGTAGGAGGGGAGGGTGGTGAAAAACTGTTTTTT. It translates to CASSLVGGEGGEKLFF.